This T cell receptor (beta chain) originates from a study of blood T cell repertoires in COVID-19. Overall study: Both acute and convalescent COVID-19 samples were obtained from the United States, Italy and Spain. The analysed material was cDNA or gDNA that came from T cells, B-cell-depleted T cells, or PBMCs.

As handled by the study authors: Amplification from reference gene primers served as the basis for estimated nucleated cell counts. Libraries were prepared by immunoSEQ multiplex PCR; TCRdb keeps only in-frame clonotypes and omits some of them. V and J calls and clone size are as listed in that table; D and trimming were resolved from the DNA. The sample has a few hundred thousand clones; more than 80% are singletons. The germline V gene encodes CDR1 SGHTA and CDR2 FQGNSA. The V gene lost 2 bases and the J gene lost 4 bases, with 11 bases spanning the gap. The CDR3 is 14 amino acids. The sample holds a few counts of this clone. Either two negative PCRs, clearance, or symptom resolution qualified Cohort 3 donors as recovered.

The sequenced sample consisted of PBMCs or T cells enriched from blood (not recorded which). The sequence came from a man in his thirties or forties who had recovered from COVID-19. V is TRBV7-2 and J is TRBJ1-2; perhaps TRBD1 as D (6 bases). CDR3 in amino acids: CASSLTGLTYGYTF. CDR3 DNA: TGTGCCAGCAGCTTAACAGGGCTGACCTATGGCTACACCTTC.